The rows below give T cell receptor beta chains drawn from one sample of a study of T cells in Graves' hyperthyroidism and ophthalmopathy. One entry per CDR3 protein results from TCRdb running MiXCR on the multiplex PCR reads. The data show a few hundred thousand distinct CDR3 sequences, around 45% seen once. Sequenced input: peripheral blood or thyroid tissue (not recorded which). These receptors were taken from an adult woman with Graves' disease, either hyperthyroidism or ophthalmopathy (not recorded which). Each CDR3 is given with its conserved first and last residue. The order of the fields is D gene, V gene, clone size, J gene, CDR3 protein, CDR3 DNA. A D gene is named only where the DNA matches it firmly. Clone size is not always given. Where it is, it says once, few, many or a class for expanded clones.

d_gene: TRBD2; v_gene: TRBV7-2; abundance: .; j_gene: TRBJ2-5; CDR3aa: CASISRGDETQYF; CDR3nt: TGTGCCAGCATCTCTCGGGGGGATGAGACCCAGTACTTC
d_gene: .; v_gene: TRBV7-9; abundance: .; j_gene: TRBJ2-7; CDR3aa: CASSLARDRNYEQYF; CDR3nt: TGTGCCAGCAGCTTAGCCCGAGACAGGAACTACGAGCAGTACTTC
d_gene: .; v_gene: TRBV7-3; abundance: many; j_gene: TRBJ1-2; CDR3aa: CAIRRRLDGGAYGYTF; CDR3nt: TGTGCCATCCGCCGGAGATTGGATGGAGGGGCCTATGGCTACACCTTC
d_gene: .; v_gene: TRBV7-9; abundance: .; j_gene: TRBJ2-5; CDR3aa: CASSLLGVVETQYF; CDR3nt: TGTGCCAGCAGCTTACTGGGGGTGGTGGAGACCCAGTACTTC
d_gene: .; v_gene: TRBV30; abundance: .; j_gene: TRBJ1-2; CDR3aa: CAWSGGWGYTF; CDR3nt: TGTGCCTGGAGTGGGGGTTGGGGCTACACCTTC
d_gene: .; v_gene: TRBV2; abundance: many; j_gene: TRBJ2-5; CDR3aa: CASKERAHEGTQYF; CDR3nt: TGTGCCAGCAAAGAAAGGGCCCACGAGGGGACCCAGTACTTC
d_gene: .; v_gene: TRBV29-1; abundance: .; j_gene: TRBJ2-3; CDR3aa: CSVEDLGRTDTQYF; CDR3nt: TGCAGCGTTGAAGATCTTGGTCGCACAGATACGCAGTATTTT
d_gene: TRBD1; v_gene: TRBV5-5; abundance: .; j_gene: TRBJ1-5; CDR3aa: CASSQQGASQPQHF; CDR3nt: TGTGCCAGCAGCCAGCAGGGGGCTAGTCAGCCCCAGCATTTT
d_gene: TRBD2; v_gene: TRBV2; abundance: .; j_gene: TRBJ2-5; CDR3aa: CASRQTSGRAGGETQYF; CDR3nt: TGTGCCAGCAGGCAGACTAGCGGGAGGGCCGGGGGAGAGACCCAGTACTTC
d_gene: TRBD1; v_gene: TRBV5-1; abundance: .; j_gene: TRBJ2-5; CDR3aa: CASSLGDRVGETQYF; CDR3nt: TGTGCCAGCAGCTTAGGAGACAGGGTCGGGGAGACCCAGTACTTC
d_gene: TRBD1; v_gene: TRBV7-9; abundance: .; j_gene: TRBJ1-4; CDR3aa: CASSFEQGTNEKLFF; CDR3nt: TGTGCCAGCAGCTTCGAACAGGGGACTAATGAAAAACTGTTTTTT